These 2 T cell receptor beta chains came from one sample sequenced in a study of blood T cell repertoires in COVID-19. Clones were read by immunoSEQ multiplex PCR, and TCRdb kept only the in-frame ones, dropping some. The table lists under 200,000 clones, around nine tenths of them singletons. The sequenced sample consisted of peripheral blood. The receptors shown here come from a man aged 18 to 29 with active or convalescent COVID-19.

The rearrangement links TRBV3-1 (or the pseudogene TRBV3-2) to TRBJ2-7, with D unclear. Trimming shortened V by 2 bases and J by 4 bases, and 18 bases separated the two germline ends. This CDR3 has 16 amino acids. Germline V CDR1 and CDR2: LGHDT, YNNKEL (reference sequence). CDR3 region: CASSQNLVAGKYEQYV. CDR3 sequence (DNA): TGTGCCAGCAGCCAAAATTTAGTGGCAGGAAAATACGAGCAGTACGTC.

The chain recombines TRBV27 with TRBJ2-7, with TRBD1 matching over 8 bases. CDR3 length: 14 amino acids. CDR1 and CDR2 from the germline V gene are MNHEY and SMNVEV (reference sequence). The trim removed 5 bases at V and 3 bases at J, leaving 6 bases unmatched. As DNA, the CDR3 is TGTGCCAGCAGTCCCTCGGACAGGGTCTACGAGCAGTACGTC. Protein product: CASSPSDRVYEQYV.